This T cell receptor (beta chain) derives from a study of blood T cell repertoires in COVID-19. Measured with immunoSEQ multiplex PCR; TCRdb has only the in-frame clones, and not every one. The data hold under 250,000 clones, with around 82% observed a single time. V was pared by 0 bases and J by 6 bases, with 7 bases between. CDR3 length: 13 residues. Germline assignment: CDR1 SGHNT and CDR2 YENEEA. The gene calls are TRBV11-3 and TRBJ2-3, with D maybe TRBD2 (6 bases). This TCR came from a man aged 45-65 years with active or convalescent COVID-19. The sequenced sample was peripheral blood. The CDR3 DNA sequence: TGTGCCAGCAGCTTAGACGGGGGTGATACGCAGTATTTT. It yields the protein CASSLDGGDTQYF.